This is a list of T cell receptor beta chains from one sample in a study of OX40 agonist ivuxolimab in advanced cancers. Here immunoSEQ multiplex PCR was the method, and the copy in TCRdb shows in-frame clones only, minus some. The table has 75,000 to 90,000 clones, roughly nine tenths seen once. The source was CD4+ or CD8+ T cells sorted from blood, collected in a trial of the OX40 agonist ivuxolimab. Receptor source: an adult with an advanced solid tumor such as melanoma, head and neck, liver or kidney cancer. Each CDR3 is given with its conserved first and last residue. The order of the fields is CDR3 length, V gene, D gene, J gene, clone size, CDR3 DNA, CDR3 protein. A D gene is named only where the DNA matches it firmly. Rows may omit the clone size; those that give it use once, few, many or a size class.

>19|TRBV30|-|TRBJ1-5|-
TGTGCCTGGAGTGCCTTCACCGGGGGCATCGGGGCCAAATCGCGGCCCCAGCATTTT
CAWSAFTGGIGAKSRPQHF
>16|TRBV28|-|TRBJ1-2|-
TGTGCCAGCAGCTTATTACAGGGTAGAGCTAACTATGGCTACACCTTC
CASSLLQGRANYGYTF
>18|TRBV7-2|TRBD2|TRBJ2-1|-
TGTGCCAGCAGCTTAGTCGGTAGCGGGAGCTACTCCTACAATGAGCAGTTCTTC
CASSLVGSGSYSYNEQFF
>14|TRBV5-1|TRBD1|TRBJ2-7|-
TGCGCCAGCAGCACGGGGACAGGGGGCAGGGAGCAGTACTTC
CASSTGTGGREQYF
>13|TRBV5-1|-|TRBJ1-2|-
TGCGCCAGCAGCTCTGGAAGGACGCAAGGCTACACCTTC
CASSSGRTQGYTF
>15|TRBV4-2|TRBD2|TRBJ2-5|-
TGTGCCAGCAGCCGAGGGGTAGCGGGGCAAGAGACCCAGTACTTC
CASSRGVAGQETQYF
>12|TRBV19|-|TRBJ1-6|-
TGTGCCAGTAGTATCGGGGATTCACCCCTCCACTTT
CASSIGDSPLHF
>14|TRBV2|-|TRBJ1-4|-
TGTGCCAGCAATCAACAGGGATCTAATGAAAAACTGTTTTTT
CASNQQGSNEKLFF
>14|TRBV28|-|TRBJ1-3|-
TGTGCCAGCACCGGACTTATTCTTGGCAACACCATATATTTT
CASTGLILGNTIYF
>14|TRBV5-1|-|TRBJ2-5|-
TGCGCCAGCAGCTTGGGTGATTCAACAGAGACCCAGTACTTC
CASSLGDSTETQYF
>16|TRBV5-1|TRBD2|TRBJ2-5|-
TGCGCCAGCAGCTTCGCTTTAGCGGGGGGGCCGGAGACCCAGTACTTC
CASSFALAGGPETQYF
>13|TRBV2|-|TRBJ1-1|once
TGTGCCAGCAGCACGACAGGGAACACTGAAGCTTTCTTT
CASSTTGNTEAFF
>14|TRBV7-9|-|TRBJ1-1|-
TGTGCCAGCAGCCAAGAAGGCAGACAAACTGAAGCTTTCTTT
CASSQEGRQTEAFF
>14|TRBV5-1|TRBD1|TRBJ1-5|-
TGCGCCAGCAGTTACGGGACAGGGAATCAGCCCCAGCATTTT
CASSYGTGNQPQHF
>15|TRBV5-4|TRBD1|TRBJ1-2|-
TGTGCCAGCAGCCGGGGGACAGGGGAGGGAGGTGGCTACACCTTC
CASSRGTGEGGGYTF
>14|TRBV19|-|TRBJ1-4|-
TGTGCCAGTAGTTGGACAGCAACTAATGAAAAACTGTTTTTT
CASSWTATNEKLFF
>17|TRBV14|-|TRBJ2-1|-
TGTGCCAGCAGCTCGCTCTCTGGCGGAGTCTCCTACAATGAGCAGTTCTTC
CASSSLSGGVSYNEQFF
>18|TRBV27|-|TRBJ1-1|-
TGTGCCAGCAGTTTGATAGGGTTAGGCAGCCAGGTTTCCACTGAAGCTTTCTTT
CASSLIGLGSQVSTEAFF
>15|TRBV2|-|TRBJ2-3|-
TGTGCCAGCAGTGCTCGCCGTGCTAGCACAGATACGCAGTATTTT
CASSARRASTDTQYF
>14|TRBV7-2|-|TRBJ1-4|-
TGTGCCAGCAGCCCAGGGTTAGCTAATGAAAAACTGTTTTTT
CASSPGLANEKLFF
>12|TRBV7-8|-|TRBJ1-2|-
TGTGCCAGCAGCCAAGACGGCTATGGCTACACCTTC
CASSQDGYGYTF
>14|TRBV6-1|-|TRBJ2-7|-
TGTGCCAGCAGTGAACGTGGACGGGCCTACGAGCAGTACTTC
CASSERGRAYEQYF
>13|TRBV7-9|-|TRBJ1-5|few
TGTGCCAGCAGCTTATTCGGTGCTCAGCCCCAGCATTTT
CASSLFGAQPQHF
>12|TRBV6-1|-|TRBJ1-5|-
TGTGCCAGCAGTTTGGACAGTCAGCCCCGGCATTTT
CASSLDSQPRHF
>14|TRBV5-1|-|TRBJ1-2|-
TGCGCCAGCAGCTCGGACAATGGGATATATGGCTACACCTTC
CASSSDNGIYGYTF
>16|TRBV5-6|TRBD2|TRBJ2-1|-
TGTGCCAGCAGCCCCCTGGGCGGGGGGACCTACAATGAGCAGTTCTTC
CASSPLGGGTYNEQFF
>13|TRBV12-5|-|TRBJ1-1|-
TGTGCTAGTGGTTTATCGGGGGCCACTGAAGCTTTCTTT
CASGLSGATEAFF
>13|TRBV28|-|TRBJ1-1|-
TGTGCCAGCAGACTTGTTCAGGGAACTGAAGCTTTCTTT
CASRLVQGTEAFF
>13|TRBV7-9|-|TRBJ1-5|-
TGTGCCAGCAGCCGGGGTAGCAATCAGCCCCAGCATTTT
CASSRGSNQPQHF
>17|TRBV4-1|-|TRBJ1-1|-
TGCGCCAGCACCCCAAATAGGGGTCCCCCTGGGAACACTGAAGCTTTCTTT
CASTPNRGPPGNTEAFF
>11|TRBV12-5|-|TRBJ1-5|once
TGTGCTAGTGGTATCAGTCAGCCCCAGCATTTT
CASGISQPQHF
>16|TRBV25-1|TRBD1|TRBJ2-1|-
TGTGCCAGCAGTGCGCCGAGGACAGGGATCTACAATGAGCAGTTCTTC
CASSAPRTGIYNEQFF
>12|TRBV19|-|TRBJ1-1|-
TGTGCCAGTAGTAAGGGCATCACTGAAGCTTTCTTT
CASSKGITEAFF
>13|TRBV29-1|TRBD1|TRBJ2-5|-
TGCAGCGTTGCAGGGGGCCAGGGGGAGACCCAGTACTTC
CSVAGGQGETQYF
>15|TRBV29-1|TRBD1|TRBJ1-4|-
TGCAGCGTTGAAGACTTGACAGGGCGTAATGAAAAACTGTTTTTT
CSVEDLTGRNEKLFF
>16|TRBV5-4|TRBD2|TRBJ2-2|-
TGTGCCAGCAGCCCGGAAGCGGGGGGGCCCACCGGGGAGCTGTTTTTT
CASSPEAGGPTGELFF
>12|TRBV19|-|TRBJ2-1|few
TGTGCCAGTAGTATAGCGGAGGGGGAGCAGTTCTTC
CASSIAEGEQFF